Each of the 21 T cell receptor beta chains below was sequenced from the same sample in a study of PD-L1 blockade in urothelial cancer. The assay was immunoSEQ multiplex PCR, and TCRdb's table has in-frame clones only and misses some. Of some 52,000 clones detected, approximately 84% appear once; the ten largest clones hold about 5.6%. The sequences come from PBMCs, collected around atezolizumab (anti-PD-L1) treatment. The receptors derive from a man aged 35-49 years with urothelial cancer.

The V and J genes are TRBV7-9 and TRBJ2-3; the match to TRBD2 covers 10 bases. V lost 5 bases, J lost 1 base, and 12 bases stayed unmatched. The germline CDR1 and CDR2 sequences are SEHNR and FQNEAQ (reference sequence). The CDR3 spans 18 residues. CDR3 nucleotides: TGTGCCAGCAGCCAGCGAGCGGGAGGGTCCGGGGGCACAGATACGCAGTATTTT. This sequence encodes CASSQRAGGSGGTDTQYF.

This sequence joins TRBV6-6 and TRBJ2-3; 10 positions match TRBD1. Germline CDR1 and CDR2: MNHNY and SVGAGI (reference sequence). The CDR3 runs 16 residues. J lost 2 bases, V lost 5 bases, and 7 bases had no gene match. The DNA of the CDR3 is TGTGCCAGCAGTCGGGGACAGGGGACCCCCACAGATACGCAGTATTTT. Amino acids: CASSRGQGTPTDTQYF.

V is TRBV27 and J is TRBJ1-5, with 8 bases identical to TRBD1. The CDR3 totals 14 residues. The germline V gene has CDR1 MNHEY and CDR2 SMNVEV (reference sequence). V dropped 7 bases and J dropped 6; count of bases not matched to a gene: 8. CDR3 nucleotides: TGTGCCAGCAAGAGAACAGGGGGAAGTCAGCCCCAGCATTTT. Its protein is CASKRTGGSQPQHF.

The chain links TRBV19 to TRBJ1-3; D uncertain. This CDR3 contains 12 residues. Germline CDR1 is LNHDA and CDR2 is SQIVND (reference sequence). The V end was cut by 7 bases, the J end by 0 bases, with 4 bases between. CDR3 amino acids: CASTDSGNTIYF. The CDR3 DNA follows: TGTGCCAGTACAGACTCTGGAAACACCATATATTTT.

The chain carries TRBV7-9 and TRBJ2-1; 11 bases line up with TRBD2. Trimming removed 4 bases from V and 7 bases from J; junction bases left unmatched: 6. This CDR3 comprises 15 residues. Germline CDR1 reads SEHNR; CDR2 reads FQNEAQ (reference sequence). Here the CDR3 DNA reads TGTGCCAGCAGCTCTTTCGGACTAGCGGGTAATGAGCAGTTCTTC. Encoded protein: CASSSFGLAGNEQFF.

The rearrangement links TRBV12-5 to TRBJ1-1; D possibly corresponds to TRBD1 (5 bases). The CDR3 is 13 residues long. Trimming took off 6 bases at V and 3 bases at J, with 11 bases between the two ends. Germline V lookup: CDR1 LGHNT, CDR2 FRNRAP. CDR3 nucleotides: TGTGCTAGTGGCCGGGGGGGGGACACTGAAGCTTTCTTT. This gives the protein CASGRGGDTEAFF.

The chain has TRBV28 and TRBJ1-2, with D possibly being TRBD1 (5 bases). The CDR3 extends over 18 amino acids. Trimming left V 2 bases short and J 4 bases short, with 23 bases between. CDR1 is MDHEN, CDR2 SYDVKM, per germline. The CDR3 is CASSLGALRGVRGYGYTF. CDR3 nucleotide sequence: TGTGCCAGCAGTTTAGGGGCCCTCCGGGGGGTCCGGGGCTATGGCTACACCTTC.

This clone showed up just a few times. The chain joins TRBV9 to TRBJ2-3; no clear D gene. Trimming removed 4 bases from V and 2 bases from J, with 11 bases in between. CDR3 length: 14 residues. The germline gives CDR1 SGDLS, CDR2 YYNGEE. This CDR3 is CASSMAPHTDTQYF. Here the CDR3 DNA reads TGTGCCAGCAGCATGGCTCCCCACACAGATACGCAGTATTTT.

The CDR3 DNA follows: TGTGCCAGCAGCGCAGGGACTAGAAGGTTCAATGAGCAGTTCTTC. Translated, it gives CASSAGTRRFNEQFF. The chain combines TRBV6-5 with TRBJ2-1, with 8 bases fitting TRBD2. V gave up 6 bases and J gave up 6 bases; unmatched junction bases: 10. CDR3 length equals 15 residues. Per germline, CDR1 MNHEY and CDR2 SVGAGI.

J is TRBJ2-1 and V is TRBV7-3, with 7 bases fitting TRBD1. Per the germline V gene, CDR1 is SGHTA and CDR2 is FQGTGA. This CDR3 has 19 residues. Trimming removed 0 bases from V and 8 bases from J; junction bases left unmatched: 19. This CDR3 is CASSLTPNRWGKRGHEQFF. CDR3 DNA sequence: TGTGCCAGCAGCTTAACCCCAAATAGATGGGGTAAGAGGGGGCATGAGCAGTTCTTC.

Here the CDR3 reads CASSRRPQGRDEQFF. The CDR3 DNA follows: TGTGCCAGCAGCCGTCGGCCGCAGGGGAGGGATGAGCAGTTCTTC. The V call is TRBV27, the J call TRBJ2-1, with TRBD2 as a possible D gene (7 bases). With 6 bases removed from V and 8 bases from J, the gap between germline ends came to 20 bases. The CDR3 has 15 amino acids. Germline CDR1 and CDR2: MNHEY and SMNVEV (reference sequence).

The chain combines TRBV6-5 with TRBJ1-4; D is unclear. The V and J ends lost 2 bases and 3 bases respectively, with 7 bases between them. CDR1 and CDR2 (germline): MNHEY, SVGAGI. This CDR3 region has 14 residues. This CDR3 is CASSYRSSNEKLFF. CDR3 sequence (DNA): TGTGCCAGCAGTTACAGGAGTTCTAATGAAAAACTGTTTTTT.

This clone was detected only once. V and J are TRBV2 and TRBJ1-4, with TRBD1 matching over 9 bases. This CDR3 has 14 amino acids. V dropped 5 bases and J dropped 6; count of bases not matched to a gene: 4. The germline V gene encodes CDR1 SNHLY and CDR2 FYNNEI. The CDR3 loop is CASSRQGGYEKLFF. CDR3 DNA sequence: TGTGCCAGCAGTCGACAGGGGGGGTATGAAAAACTGTTTTTT.

This clone was recorded only once. The V and J genes are TRBV5-5 and TRBJ2-7, with TRBD2 matching 11 bases. The CDR3 is 15 amino acids. Germline V gene sequence: CDR1 SGHKS, CDR2 YYEKEE (reference sequence). J gave up 2 bases and V 5 bases, and 6 bases lay outside the gene matches. CDR3 in amino acids: CASSSGTSGTYEQYF. The CDR3 DNA is TGTGCCAGCAGTTCCGGGACTAGCGGTACCTACGAGCAGTACTTC.

For this clone: The junction departs from the called germline gene at one end, perhaps through a read error. This rearrangement joins TRBV30 to TRBJ2-2, with D perhaps TRBD1 (5 bases). The germline V gene has CDR1 GTSNPN and CDR2 SVGIG (reference sequence). The CDR3 has 13 amino acids. CDR3 residues: CAWSSGNAGELFF. The DNA of the CDR3 is TGTGCCTGGAGTTCAGGGAACGCCGGGGAGCTGTTTTTT.

The chain recombines TRBV27 with TRBJ2-7; 7 nucleotides align to TRBD1. J lost 6 bases, V lost 1 base, and 6 bases had no gene match. The CDR3 runs to 14 residues. Germline V gene data show CDR1 as MNHEY and CDR2 as SMNVEV (reference sequence). The CDR3 DNA reads TGTGCCAGCAGTTTATACAGGGGACGGTCCGAGCAGTACTTC. Encoded protein: CASSLYRGRSEQYF.

The rearrangement links TRBV4-2 to TRBJ2-2; 8 bases line up with TRBD2. The CDR3 runs to 16 residues. The germline V gene has CDR1 LGHNA and CDR2 YNFKEQ. The junction had 8 bases not matched to a gene; V was cut back by 3 bases and J by 5 bases. DNA for the CDR3: TGTGCCAGCAGCCATGCGGGGGGTGGAGGTACCGGGGAGCTGTTTTTT. Protein: CASSHAGGGGTGELFF.

This clone was observed a single time. The CDR3 spells CASSIVGRGRGTEAFF. The CDR3 nucleotides read TGTGCCAGTAGTATAGTAGGAAGGGGGCGAGGCACTGAAGCTTTCTTT. V and J are TRBV19 and TRBJ1-1, with 7 bases aligning to TRBD1. Germline V gene lookup returns CDR1 LNHDA and CDR2 SQIVND (reference sequence). The J segment lost 4 bases and the V segment lost 1 base, leaving 9 bases of the junction unmatched. This CDR3 region has 16 residues.

This chain connects TRBV7-9 to TRBJ1-2; no clear D gene. CDR1 and CDR2 from the germline V gene are SEHNR and FQNEAQ (reference sequence). The CDR3 loop spans 15 amino acids. Trimming cost V 8 bases and J 5 bases, with 21 bases left between them. In DNA, the CDR3 is TGTGCCAGCGGACTCACCGCGCAGAGCGAATATGGCTACACCTTC. It encodes CASGLTAQSEYGYTF.

The chain is built from TRBV6-5 and TRBJ2-7, with 9 bases fitting TRBD2. Trimming removed 8 bases from V and 0 bases from J; junction bases left unmatched: 2. The germline gives CDR1 MNHEY, CDR2 SVGAGI. CDR3 length: 13 amino acids. CDR3 residues: CASLSGSSYEQYF. DNA of the CDR3: TGTGCCAGCCTTAGCGGGAGCTCCTACGAGCAGTACTTC.

The table lists this clone with a count of one. The J gene is TRBJ1-2, the V gene TRBV28; 7 positions match TRBD1. The V gene end was trimmed by 7 bases and the J gene end by 8 bases; junction bases not matched to a gene: 13. CDR1 is MDHEN and CDR2 is SYDVKM in the germline V gene. The CDR3 totals 14 residues. CDR3 nucleotides: TGTGCCAGCACCCCAGGGGGGACGGGACGCGGCTACACCTTC. Encoded protein: CASTPGGTGRGYTF.